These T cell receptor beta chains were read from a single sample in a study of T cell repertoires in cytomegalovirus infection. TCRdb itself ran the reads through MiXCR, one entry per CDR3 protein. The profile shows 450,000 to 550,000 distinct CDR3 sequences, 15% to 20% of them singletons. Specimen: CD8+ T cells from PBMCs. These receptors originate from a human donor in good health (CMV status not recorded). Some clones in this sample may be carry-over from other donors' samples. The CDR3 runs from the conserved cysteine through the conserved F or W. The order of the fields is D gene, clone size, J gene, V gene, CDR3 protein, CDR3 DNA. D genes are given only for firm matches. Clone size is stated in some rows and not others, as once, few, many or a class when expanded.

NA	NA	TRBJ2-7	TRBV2	CASRERGGRYEQYF	TGTGCCAGCAGGGAGAGGGGGGGGCGTTACGAGCAGTACTTC
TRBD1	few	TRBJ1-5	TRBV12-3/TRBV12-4	CASSLQGARQPQHF	TGTGCCAGCAGCTTACAGGGGGCACGCCAGCCCCAGCATTTT
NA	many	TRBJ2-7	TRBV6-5	CASSYYNGESSIYEQYF	TGTGCCAGCAGTTACTATAATGGGGAGAGCTCCATCTACGAGCAGTACTTC
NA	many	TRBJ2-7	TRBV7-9	CASSSPGSVAYEQYF	TGTGCCAGCAGTTCCCCTGGCTCTGTAGCCTACGAGCAGTACTTC
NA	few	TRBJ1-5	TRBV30	CAWAPIDSNQPQHF	TGTGCCTGGGCACCCATCGACAGCAATCAGCCCCAGCATTTT
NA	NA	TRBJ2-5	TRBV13	CASSLERETQYF	TGTGCCAGCAGCTTAGAACGAGAGACCCAGTACTTC
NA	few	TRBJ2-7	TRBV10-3	CAISEGQFSYEQYF	TGTGCCATCAGTGAGGGACAGTTCTCCTACGAGCAGTACTTC
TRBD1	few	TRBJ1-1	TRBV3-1	CASSRLSRQGFEAFF	TGTGCCAGCAGCCGACTCAGTAGACAGGGGTTTGAAGCTTTCTTT
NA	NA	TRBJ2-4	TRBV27	CASSFFPRDPLAKNIQYF	TGTGCCAGCAGTTTCTTCCCCCGGGACCCCTTAGCCAAAAACATTCAGTACTTC
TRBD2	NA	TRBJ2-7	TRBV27	CASAGGGSYEQYF	TGTGCCAGCGCGGGGGGGGGGTCCTACGAGCAGTACTTC
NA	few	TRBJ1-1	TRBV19	CASSIVQPSMNTEAFF	TGTGCCAGTAGTATAGTACAGCCTAGTATGAACACTGAAGCTTTCTTT